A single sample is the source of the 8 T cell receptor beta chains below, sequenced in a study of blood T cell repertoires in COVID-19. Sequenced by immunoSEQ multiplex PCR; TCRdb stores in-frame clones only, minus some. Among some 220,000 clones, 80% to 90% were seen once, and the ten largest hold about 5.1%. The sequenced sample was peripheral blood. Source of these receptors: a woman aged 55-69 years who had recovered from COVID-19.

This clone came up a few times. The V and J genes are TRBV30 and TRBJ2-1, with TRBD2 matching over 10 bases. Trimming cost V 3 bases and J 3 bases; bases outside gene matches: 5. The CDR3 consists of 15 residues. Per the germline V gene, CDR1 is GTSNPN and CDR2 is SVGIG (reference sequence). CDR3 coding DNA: TGTGCCTGGAGCGAGGGACTAGCGAACTACAATGAGCAGTTCTTC. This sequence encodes CAWSEGLANYNEQFF.

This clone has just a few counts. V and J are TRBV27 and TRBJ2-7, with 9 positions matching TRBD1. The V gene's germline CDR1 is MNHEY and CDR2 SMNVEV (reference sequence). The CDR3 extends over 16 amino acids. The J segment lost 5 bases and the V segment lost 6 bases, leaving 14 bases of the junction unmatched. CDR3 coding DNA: TGTGCCAGCAGCCCGACTCCCGACAGGGGGAGGAACGAGCAGTACTTC. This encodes CASSPTPDRGRNEQYF.

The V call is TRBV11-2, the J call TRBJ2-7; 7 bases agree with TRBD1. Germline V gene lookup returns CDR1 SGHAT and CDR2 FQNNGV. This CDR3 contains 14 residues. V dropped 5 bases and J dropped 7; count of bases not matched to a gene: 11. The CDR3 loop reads CASSIQGMYEEQYF. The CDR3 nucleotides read TGTGCCAGCAGCATACAGGGGATGTACGAAGAGCAGTACTTC.

DNA for the CDR3: TGTGCCAGCAGACCAGGGGGCAGGAGCAATCAGCCCCAGCATTTT. Protein: CASRPGGRSNQPQHF. The V gene is TRBV7-2, the J gene TRBJ1-5; 8 bases line up with TRBD1. The CDR3 runs 15 residues. J gave up 1 base and V 6 bases, and 5 bases lay outside the gene matches. Germline V lookup: CDR1 SGHTA, CDR2 FQGNSA.

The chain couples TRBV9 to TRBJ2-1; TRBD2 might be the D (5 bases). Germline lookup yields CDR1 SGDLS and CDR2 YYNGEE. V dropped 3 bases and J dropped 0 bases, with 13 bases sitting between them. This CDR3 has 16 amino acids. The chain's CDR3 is CASSAYGVSSYNEQFF. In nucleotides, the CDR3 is TGTGCCAGCAGCGCATACGGGGTGAGCTCCTACAATGAGCAGTTCTTC. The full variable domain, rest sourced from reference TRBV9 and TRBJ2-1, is DSGVTQTPKHLITATGQRVTLRCSPRSGDLSVYWYQQSLDQGLQFLIQYYNGEERAKGNILERFSAQQFPDLHSELNLSSLELGDSALYFCASSAYGVSSYNEQFFGPGTRLTVL.

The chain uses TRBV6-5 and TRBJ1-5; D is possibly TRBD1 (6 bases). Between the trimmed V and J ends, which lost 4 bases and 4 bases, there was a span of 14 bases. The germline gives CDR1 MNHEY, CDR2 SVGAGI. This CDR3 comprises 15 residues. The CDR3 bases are TGTGCCAGCAGTTTCTCCTGGACAGTAAATCAGCCCCAGCATTTT. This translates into CASSFSWTVNQPQHF.

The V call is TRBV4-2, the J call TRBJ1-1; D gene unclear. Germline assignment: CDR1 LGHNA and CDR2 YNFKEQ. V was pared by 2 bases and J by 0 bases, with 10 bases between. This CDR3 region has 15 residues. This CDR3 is CASSQPGYLNTEAFF. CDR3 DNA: TGTGCCAGCAGCCAACCCGGTTACCTGAACACTGAAGCTTTCTTT.

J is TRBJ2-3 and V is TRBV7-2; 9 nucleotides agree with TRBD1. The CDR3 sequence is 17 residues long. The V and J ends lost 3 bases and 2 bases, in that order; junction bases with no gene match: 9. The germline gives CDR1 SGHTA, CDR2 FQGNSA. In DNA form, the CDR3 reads TGTGCCAGCAGCTTCAAACGGACAGGGGACGACACAGATACGCAGTATTTT. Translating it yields CASSFKRTGDDTDTQYF.